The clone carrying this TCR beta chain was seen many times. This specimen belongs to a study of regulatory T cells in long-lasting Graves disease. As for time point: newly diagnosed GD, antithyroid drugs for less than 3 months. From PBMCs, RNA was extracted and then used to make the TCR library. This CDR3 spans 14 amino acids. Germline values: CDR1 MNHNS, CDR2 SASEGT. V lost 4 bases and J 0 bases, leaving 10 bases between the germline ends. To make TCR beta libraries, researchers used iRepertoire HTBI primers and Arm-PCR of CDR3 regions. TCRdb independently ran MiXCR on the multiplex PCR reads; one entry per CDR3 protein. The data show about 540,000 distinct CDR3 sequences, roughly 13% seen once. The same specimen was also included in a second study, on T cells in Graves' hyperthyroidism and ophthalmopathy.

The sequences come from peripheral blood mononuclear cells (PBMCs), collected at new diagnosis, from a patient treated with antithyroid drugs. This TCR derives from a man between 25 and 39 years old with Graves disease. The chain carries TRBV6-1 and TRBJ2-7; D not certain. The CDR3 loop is CASSALRNSYEQYF. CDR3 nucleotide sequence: TGTGCCAGCAGTGCCCTACGAAACTCCTACGAGCAGTACTTC.